This T cell receptor (beta chain) came from a study of blood T cell repertoires in COVID-19. Study-wide context: T cells, B-cell-depleted T cells, or PBMCs supplied cDNA or gDNA.

Method: immunoSEQ multiplex PCR; TCRdb's copy keeps in-frame clones and lacks some. Here the sample spans some 48,000 clones, about 86% being singletons. The CDR3 runs to 13 residues. Trimming removed 5 bases from V and 5 bases from J; junction bases left unmatched: 4. Germline CDR1 is SGHRS and CDR2 is YFSETQ. This clone was found a few times. The sequencing input was peripheral blood. The chain couples TRBV5-1 to TRBJ1-3, with 7 bases identical to TRBD1. The origin of this receptor is an elderly woman with acute or convalescent COVID-19. CDR3 in DNA: TGCGCCAGCAGGCTGGGACAGCGAAACACCATATATTTT. It codes for CASRLGQRNTIYF.